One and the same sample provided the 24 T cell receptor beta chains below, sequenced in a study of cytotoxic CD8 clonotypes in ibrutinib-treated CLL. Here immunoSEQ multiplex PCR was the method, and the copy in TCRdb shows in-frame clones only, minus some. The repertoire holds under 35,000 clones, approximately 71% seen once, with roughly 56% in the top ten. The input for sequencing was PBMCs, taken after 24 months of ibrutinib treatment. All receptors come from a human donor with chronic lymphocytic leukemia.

CDR3 bases: TGTGCCAGCAGCCCGGGACAGGAGAATTCACCCCTCCACTTT. This codes for CASSPGQENSPLHF. The J gene is TRBJ1-6, the V gene TRBV11-1; 8 nucleotides align to TRBD1. CDR3 size: 14 residues. Germline V gene sequence: CDR1 SGHAT, CDR2 FQDESV (reference sequence). Trimming took 5 bases from V and 7 from J; bases not matched to a gene: 4.

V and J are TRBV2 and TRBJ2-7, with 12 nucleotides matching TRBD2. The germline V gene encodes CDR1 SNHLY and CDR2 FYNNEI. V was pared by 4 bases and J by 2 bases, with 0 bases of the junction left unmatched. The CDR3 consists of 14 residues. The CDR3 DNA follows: TGTGCCAGCAGTGGGACTAGCGGGGCCTACGAGCAGTACTTC. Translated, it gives CASSGTSGAYEQYF.

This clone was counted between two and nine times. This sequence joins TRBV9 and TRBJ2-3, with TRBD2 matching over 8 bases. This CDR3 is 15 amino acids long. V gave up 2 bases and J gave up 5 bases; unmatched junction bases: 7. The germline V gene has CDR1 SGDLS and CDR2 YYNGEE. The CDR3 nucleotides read TGTGCCAGCAGCGTTAGCAGCGGGGGAAGAGATACGCAGTATTTT. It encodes CASSVSSGGRDTQYF.

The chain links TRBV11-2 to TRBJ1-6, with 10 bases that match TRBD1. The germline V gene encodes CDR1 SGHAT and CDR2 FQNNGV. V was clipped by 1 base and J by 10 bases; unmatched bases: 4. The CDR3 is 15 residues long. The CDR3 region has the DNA TGTGCCAGCAGCTTAGCTGGACAGGGGGAATCACCCCTCCACTTT. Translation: CASSLAGQGESPLHF. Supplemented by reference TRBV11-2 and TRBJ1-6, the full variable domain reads EAGVAQSPRYKIIEKRQSVAFWCNPISGHATLYWYQQILGQGPKLLIQFQNNGVVDDSQLPKDRFSAERLKGVDSTLKIQPAKLEDSAVYLCASSLAGQGESPLHFGNGTRLTVT.

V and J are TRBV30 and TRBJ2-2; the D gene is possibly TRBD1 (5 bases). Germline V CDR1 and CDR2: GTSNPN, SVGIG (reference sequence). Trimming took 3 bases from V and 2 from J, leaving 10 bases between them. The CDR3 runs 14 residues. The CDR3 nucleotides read TGTGCCTGGAGCCGGACATCCAACACCGGGGAGCTGTTTTTT. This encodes CAWSRTSNTGELFF.

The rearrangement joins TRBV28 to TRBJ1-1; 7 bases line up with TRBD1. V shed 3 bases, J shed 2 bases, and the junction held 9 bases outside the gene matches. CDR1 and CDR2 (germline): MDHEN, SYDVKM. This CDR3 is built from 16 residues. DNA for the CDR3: TGTGCCAGCAGTTTGGCGACAGGGTTGAGAAACACTGAAGCTTTCTTT. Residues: CASSLATGLRNTEAFF.

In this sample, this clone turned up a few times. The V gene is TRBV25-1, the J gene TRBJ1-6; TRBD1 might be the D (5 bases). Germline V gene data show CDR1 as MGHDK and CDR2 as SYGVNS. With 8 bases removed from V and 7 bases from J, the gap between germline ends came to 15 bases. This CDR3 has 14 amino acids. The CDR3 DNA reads TGTGCCAGCTCCCGGGACGGCGGGAATTCACCCCTCCACTTT. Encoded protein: CASSRDGGNSPLHF.

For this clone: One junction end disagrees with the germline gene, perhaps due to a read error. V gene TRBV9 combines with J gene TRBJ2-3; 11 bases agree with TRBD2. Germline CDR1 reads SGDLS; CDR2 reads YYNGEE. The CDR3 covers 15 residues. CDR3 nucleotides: TGTGCCAGCAGCGTTACTAGCGGGGGCACCGATACGCAGTATTTT. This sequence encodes CASSVTSGGTDTQYF.

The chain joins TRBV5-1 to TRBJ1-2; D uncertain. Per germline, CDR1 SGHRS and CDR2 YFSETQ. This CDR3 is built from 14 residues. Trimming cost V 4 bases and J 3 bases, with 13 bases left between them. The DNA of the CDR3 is TGCGCCAGCAGCCCTAACCCGGGGTACTATGGCTACACCTTC. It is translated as CASSPNPGYYGYTF.

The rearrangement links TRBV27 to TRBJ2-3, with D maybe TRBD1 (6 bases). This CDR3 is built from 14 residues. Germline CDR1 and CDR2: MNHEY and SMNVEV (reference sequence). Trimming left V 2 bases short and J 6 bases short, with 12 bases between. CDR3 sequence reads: CASSLGGGEDTQYF. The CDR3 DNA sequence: TGTGCCAGCAGTTTAGGTGGGGGCGAGGATACGCAGTATTTT.

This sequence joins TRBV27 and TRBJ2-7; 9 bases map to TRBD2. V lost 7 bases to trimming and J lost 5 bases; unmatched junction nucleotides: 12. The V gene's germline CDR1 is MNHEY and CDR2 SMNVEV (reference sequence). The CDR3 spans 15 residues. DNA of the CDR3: TGTGCCAGCACCCCCGTTGGCGGGGGGGCCCACGAGCAGTACTTC. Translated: CASTPVGGGAHEQYF.

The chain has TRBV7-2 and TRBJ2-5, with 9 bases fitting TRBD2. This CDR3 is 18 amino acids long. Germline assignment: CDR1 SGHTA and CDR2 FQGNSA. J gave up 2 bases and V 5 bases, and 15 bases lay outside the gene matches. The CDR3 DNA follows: TGTGCCAGCAGCCGGGGCTCGGCGGGGGGGCCTACACAAGAGACCCAGTACTTC. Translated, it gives CASSRGSAGGPTQETQYF.

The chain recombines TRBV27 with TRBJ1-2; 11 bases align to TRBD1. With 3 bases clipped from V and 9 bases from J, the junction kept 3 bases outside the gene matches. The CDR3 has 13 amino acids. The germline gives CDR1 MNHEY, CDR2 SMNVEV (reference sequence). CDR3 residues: CASSFGQGASYTF. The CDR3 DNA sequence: TGTGCCAGCAGTTTCGGACAGGGGGCGAGCTACACCTTC.

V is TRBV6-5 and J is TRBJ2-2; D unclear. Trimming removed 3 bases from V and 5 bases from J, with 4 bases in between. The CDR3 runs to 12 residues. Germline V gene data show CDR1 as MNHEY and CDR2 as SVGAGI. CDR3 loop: CASSYSTGELFF. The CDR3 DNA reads TGTGCCAGCAGTTATTCGACCGGGGAGCTGTTTTTT.

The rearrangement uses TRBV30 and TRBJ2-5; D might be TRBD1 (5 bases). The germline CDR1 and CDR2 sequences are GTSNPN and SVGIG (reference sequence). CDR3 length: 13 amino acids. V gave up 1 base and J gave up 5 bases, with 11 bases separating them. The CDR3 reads CAWSGLGDETQYF. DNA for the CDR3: TGTGCCTGGAGTGGTCTAGGGGATGAGACCCAGTACTTC.

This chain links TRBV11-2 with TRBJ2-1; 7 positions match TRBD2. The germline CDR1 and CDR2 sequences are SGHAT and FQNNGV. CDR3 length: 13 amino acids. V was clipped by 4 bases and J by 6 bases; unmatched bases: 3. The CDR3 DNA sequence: TGTGCCAGCAGCTCACGGGGGGTCAATGAGCAGTTCTTC. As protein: CASSSRGVNEQFF.

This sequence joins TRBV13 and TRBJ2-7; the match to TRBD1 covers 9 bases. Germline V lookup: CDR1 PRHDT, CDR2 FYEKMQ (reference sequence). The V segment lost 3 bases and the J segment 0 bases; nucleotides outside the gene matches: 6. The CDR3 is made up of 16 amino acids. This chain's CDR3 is CASSLSTGQGSYEQYF. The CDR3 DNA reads TGTGCCAGCAGCTTGTCCACGGGACAGGGCTCCTACGAGCAGTACTTC.

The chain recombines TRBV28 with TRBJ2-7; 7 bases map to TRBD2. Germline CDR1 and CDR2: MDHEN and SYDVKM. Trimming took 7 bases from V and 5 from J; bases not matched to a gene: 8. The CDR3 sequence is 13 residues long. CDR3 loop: CASKGTMINEQYF. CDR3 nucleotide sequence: TGTGCCAGCAAGGGGACTATGATCAACGAGCAGTACTTC.

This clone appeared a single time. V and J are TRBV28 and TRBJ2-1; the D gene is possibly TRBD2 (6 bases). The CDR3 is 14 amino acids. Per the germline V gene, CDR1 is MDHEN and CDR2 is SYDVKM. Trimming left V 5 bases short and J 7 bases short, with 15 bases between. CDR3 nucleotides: TGTGCCAGCAGTCGACAATCAGGGAGGAATGAGCAGTTCTTC. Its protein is CASSRQSGRNEQFF. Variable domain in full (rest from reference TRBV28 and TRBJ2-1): DVKVTQSSRYLVKRTGEKVFLECVQDMDHENMFWYRQDPGLGLRLIYFSYDVKMKEKGDIPEGYSVSREKKERFSLILESASTNQTSMYLCASSRQSGRNEQFFGPGTRLTVL.

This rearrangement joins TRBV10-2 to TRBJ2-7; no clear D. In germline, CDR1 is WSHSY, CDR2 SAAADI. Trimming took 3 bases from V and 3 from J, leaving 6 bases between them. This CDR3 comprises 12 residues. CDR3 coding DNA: TGCGCCAGCAGTGATTTCAACTACGAGCAGTACTTC. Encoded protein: CASSDFNYEQYF.

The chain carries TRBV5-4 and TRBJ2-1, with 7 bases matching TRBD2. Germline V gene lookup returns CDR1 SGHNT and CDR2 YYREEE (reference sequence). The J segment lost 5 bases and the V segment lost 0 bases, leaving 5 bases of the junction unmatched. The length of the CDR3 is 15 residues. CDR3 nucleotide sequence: TGTGCCAGCAGCTTGGCCGGGGGGTCCAACAATGAGCAGTTCTTC. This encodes CASSLAGGSNNEQFF.

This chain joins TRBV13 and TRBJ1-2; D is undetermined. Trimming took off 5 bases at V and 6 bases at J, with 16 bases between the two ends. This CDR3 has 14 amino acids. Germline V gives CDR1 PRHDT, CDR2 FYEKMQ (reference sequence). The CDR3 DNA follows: TGTGCCAGCAGCACAGCGGGCGGTGGGAATGGCTACACCTTC. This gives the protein CASSTAGGGNGYTF.

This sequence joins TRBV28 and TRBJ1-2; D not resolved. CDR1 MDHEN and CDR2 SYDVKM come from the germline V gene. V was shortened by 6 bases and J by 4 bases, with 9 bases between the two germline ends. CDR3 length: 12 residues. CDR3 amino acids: CASSPESYGYTF. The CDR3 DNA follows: TGTGCCAGCAGCCCGGAAAGCTATGGCTACACCTTC.

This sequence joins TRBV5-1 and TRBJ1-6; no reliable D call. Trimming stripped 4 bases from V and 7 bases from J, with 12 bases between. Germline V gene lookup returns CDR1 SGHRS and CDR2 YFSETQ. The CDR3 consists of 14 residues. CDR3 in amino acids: CASSPNVGNSPLHF. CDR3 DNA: TGCGCCAGCAGCCCTAATGTGGGCAATTCACCCCTCCACTTT.